This TCR beta chain was profiled in a study of cytomegalovirus exposure and HLA in healthy donors. Turning to the study itself: Assignment to the Caucasian-associated ancestry cluster applied to over 70% of the approximately 360 genotyped donors. Whole-study findings and limits: A later analysis appeared to link common viral pathogens to several of the most significant clusters. Information on immune exposure was restricted to one variable (CMV serostatus).

A word on this clone: Its antigen remains unidentified.

The ends were cut back, 0 bases at V and 6 bases at J, with 6 bases in the middle. The V gene's germline CDR1 is SGHRS and CDR2 YFSETQ. The CDR3 length is 13 residues. It was with 60 Vbeta and 13 Jbeta primers that the PCR ran. The repertoire was sequenced with immunoSEQ multiplex PCR; TCRdb's copy has only in-frame clones and lacks some. The sample shows approximately 180,000 clones, around 82% of them seen only once. This clonotype was obtained from a woman in her forties or fifties in good health and CMV-seropositive. The chain employs TRBV5-1 and TRBJ2-2; D possibly corresponds to TRBD1 (5 bases). Sequencing was done on a sample of PBMCs. The chain's CDR3 is CASSLGGSGELFF. As DNA, the CDR3 is TGCGCCAGCAGCTTGGGGGGCTCCGGGGAGCTGTTTTTT.